Presented here are 27 T cell receptor beta chains from one specimen sequenced in a study of glioma-infiltrating T cells. TCR alpha and beta CDR3 regions were amplified from RNA using iRepertoire nested multiplex PCR. TCRdb re-called the multiplex PCR reads with MiXCR, one entry per CDR3 protein. The sample holds around 180,000 distinct CDR3 sequences, roughly 45% seen once. Sequencing was done on a sample of glioma tissue, nonneoplastic brain tissue, or PBMCs (not recorded which). All receptors derive from a human donor with low-grade glioma or glioblastoma, undergoing nonglioma brain surgery, or in good health (not recorded which).

V usage is TRBV12-3 or TRBV12-4 and J usage is TRBJ2-1, with unresolved D. Trimming shortened V by 6 bases and J by 7 bases, and 10 bases separated the two germline ends. The CDR3 is 12 residues long. The CDR3: CASRLDENEQFF. CDR3 DNA: TGTGCCAGCAGACTGGATGAAAATGAGCAGTTCTTC.

Regarding this clonotype: A much larger clone sits a single nucleotide away, making a read error possible. The chain joins TRBV20-1 to TRBJ2-7, with D uncertain. Trimming removed 0 bases at V and 6 bases at J, with 15 bases between. The germline V gene has CDR1 DFQATT and CDR2 SNEGSKA (reference sequence). The CDR3 covers 14 residues. CDR3 in DNA: TGCAGTGCTAGAGATGACCCGGGTATCGGCGAGCAGTACTTC. It translates to CSARDDPGIGEQYF.

Of note for this clonotype: Being one base from a much bigger clone, this may be a read error. The gene calls are TRBV28 and TRBJ2-2; D not resolved. CDR3 length: 11 amino acids. Trimming pared 10 bases from V and 6 bases from J, leaving 9 bases between. Germline CDR1 reads MDHEN; CDR2 reads SYDVKM. The CDR3 sequence: CATGCSGELFF. The DNA of the CDR3 is TGTGCCACCGGCTGCTCCGGGGAGCTGTTTTTT.

The sample holds many counts of this clonotype. The chain recombines TRBV6-1 with TRBJ2-4, with a possible D match to TRBD2 (5 bases). Germline CDR1 reads MNHNS; CDR2 reads SASEGT. Trimming removed 5 bases at V and 0 bases at J, with 14 bases between. The CDR3 sequence is 16 residues long. This CDR3 is CASSTQRSLAKNIQYF. The CDR3 DNA is TGTGCCAGCAGTACCCAGCGGAGCCTAGCCAAAAACATTCAGTACTTC.

About this clonotype itself: It may be a read error: a sequence one base away is much more abundant. This rearrangement joins TRBV6-5 to TRBJ2-4, with D possibly TRBD2 on 7 matching bases. V was shortened by 8 bases and J by 8 bases, with 25 bases between the two germline ends. CDR3 size: 16 residues. Germline CDR1 is MNHEY and CDR2 is SVGAGI. This CDR3 reads CASGSGTFRGGDIQYF. The DNA for the CDR3 is TGTGCCAGCGGTTCCGGGACATTCCGCGGGGGAGACATTCAGTACTTC.

This chain links TRBV6-2 or TRBV6-3 with TRBJ2-7, with 7 bases fitting TRBD2. The V gene end was trimmed by 9 bases and the J gene end by 4 bases; junction bases not matched to a gene: 9. Germline CDR1 MNHEY, CDR2 SVGEGT. This CDR3 has 13 residues. The CDR3 protein is CARSPSGSYEQYF. The CDR3, as DNA: TGTGCCAGAAGCCCTAGCGGAAGTTACGAGCAGTACTTC.

Turning to this clonotype: This sequence may be a read error, since a much larger clone differs from it by one base. This chain uses TRBV20-1 with TRBJ2-7, with D hard to call. With 5 bases removed from V and 5 bases from J, the gap between germline ends came to 10 bases. Per germline, CDR1 DFQATT and CDR2 SNEGSKA (reference sequence). The CDR3 totals 11 residues. The CDR3 nucleotides read TGCAGTGCTCACATGGGCAACGAGCAGTACTTC. Amino acid sequence: CSAHMGNEQYF.

This clonotype has ten or more counts. The chain is built from TRBV3-1 and TRBJ2-7; D call uncertain. V dropped 2 bases and J dropped 3 bases, with 5 bases sitting between them. CDR3 length: 12 residues. Germline V CDR1 and CDR2: LGHDT, YNNKEL (reference sequence). The CDR3 DNA reads as TGTGCCAGCAGCCAAACCCTCTACGAGCAGTACTTC. It codes for CASSQTLYEQYF.

Only a few counts were recorded for this clonotype. This chain joins TRBV5-4 and TRBJ2-1; TRBD1 matches at 8 bases. The junction had 7 bases not matched to a gene; V was cut back by 2 bases and J by 6 bases. The germline CDR1 and CDR2 sequences are SGHNT and YYREEE (reference sequence). CDR3 length: 15 residues. Here the CDR3 DNA reads TGTGCCAGCAGCTTTGACAGGGGAAGTGGCAATGAGCAGTTCTTC. It yields the protein CASSFDRGSGNEQFF.

The chain joins TRBV3-1 to TRBJ2-7, with 7 positions matching TRBD2. Germline V gene data show CDR1 as LGHDT and CDR2 as YNNKEL (reference sequence). This CDR3 is built from 14 residues. V was pared by 1 base and J by 0 bases, with 0 bases of the junction left unmatched. The CDR3 nucleotides are TGTGCCAGCAGCCAAGGGACTAGCTCCTACGAGCAGTACTTC. It encodes CASSQGTSSYEQYF.

This clonotype has at least ten counts. The chain combines TRBV27 with TRBJ1-2; 11 nucleotides line up with TRBD1. The germline V gene encodes CDR1 MNHEY and CDR2 SMNVEV (reference sequence). J gave up 3 bases and V 0 bases, and 3 bases lay outside the gene matches. This CDR3 comprises 16 residues. DNA for the CDR3: TGTGCCAGCAGTTTATCGTGGACAGGGGGCGACTATGGCTACACCTTC. Translated: CASSLSWTGGDYGYTF.

With respect to this clonotype: A read error may account for a junction end that differs from germline. This chain uses TRBV20-1 with TRBJ2-5; D perhaps matches TRBD2 (6 bases). Germline lookup yields CDR1 DFQATT and CDR2 SNEGSKA (reference sequence). The CDR3 consists of 14 residues. This CDR3 is CSASPTSGQETQYF. DNA for the CDR3: TGCAGTGCTAGCCCAACCAGCGGGCAAGAGACCCAGTACTTT.

The V and J genes are TRBV3-1 and TRBJ1-2; D gene ambiguous. This CDR3 is built from 16 residues. Per the germline V gene, CDR1 is LGHDT and CDR2 is YNNKEL (reference sequence). Trimming cost V 1 base and J 3 bases, with 15 bases left between them. The DNA for the CDR3 is TGTGCCAGCAGCCAAGCCGAGATCCTTCCCGACTATGGCTACACCTTC. Residues: CASSQAEILPDYGYTF.

The J gene is TRBJ2-3, the V gene TRBV4-2; TRBD2 is a possible D gene (6 bases). The CDR3 has 18 amino acids. Deletions cut 0 bases from V and 4 bases from J, with 20 bases between. Looked up from germline, CDR1 is LGHNA and CDR2 is YNFKEQ. The CDR3 protein is CASSQDLFGGSTADTQYF. The CDR3 coding sequence is TGTGCCAGCAGCCAAGATCTCTTCGGAGGGAGTACCGCAGATACGCAGTATTTT.

In this sample, this clonotype turned up many times. This chain connects TRBV6-1 to TRBJ1-4; tentative D call: TRBD1 (5 bases). V was pared by 7 bases and J by 8 bases, with 26 bases between. The CDR3 totals 17 residues. CDR1 and CDR2 (germline): MNHNS, SASEGT. The CDR3: CASKPGSGGRDQEKLFF. CDR3 sequence (DNA): TGTGCCAGCAAACCCGGCAGTGGGGGGAGAGATCAAGAAAAACTGTTTTTT.

Worth noting for this clonotype: The CDR3 ends on some other residue instead of the conserved phenylalanine or tryptophan, so this is likely a read error. This chain connects TRBV28 to TRBJ1-2; 7 bases map to TRBD1. The J segment lost 6 bases and the V segment lost 5 bases, leaving 3 bases of the junction unmatched. This CDR3 is 12 amino acids long. Germline V gene lookup returns CDR1 MDHEN and CDR2 SYDVKM. DNA for the CDR3: TGTGCCAGCAGTGAGGGGGCAGATGGCTACACCTTG. This encodes CASSEGADGYTL.

A word on this clonotype: A much larger clone lies a single base off, so this may be a read error. The V call is TRBV15, the J call TRBJ2-5; either TRBD1 or TRBD2 may fit D (5 bases each). The V and J ends lost 0 bases and 4 bases respectively, with 9 bases between them. Germline values: CDR1 LNHNV, CDR2 YYDKDF (reference sequence). The CDR3 extends over 14 amino acids. CDR3: CATSRDGARETQYF. CDR3 bases: TGTGCCACCAGCAGAGACGGGGCCCGAGAGACCCAGTACTTC.

V usage is TRBV2 and J usage is TRBJ2-1; no firm D call. The ends were cut back, 6 bases at V and 3 bases at J, with 12 bases in the middle. This CDR3 comprises 14 residues. Germline V gene lookup returns CDR1 SNHLY and CDR2 FYNNEI. In DNA, the CDR3 is TGTGCCAGCAGCTCCTGGACCTACTACAATGAGCAGTTCTTC. It is translated as CASSSWTYYNEQFF.

Concerning this clonotype itself: Being one base from a much bigger clone, this may be a read error. The chain couples TRBV6-8 to TRBJ2-3; D assignment may be TRBD1 or TRBD2 (5 bases each). The J call may be in error: the DNA end matches TRBJ2-2 better. Germline loops: CDR1 MNHGY, CDR2 SAAAGT. This CDR3 comprises 14 residues. Written as DNA, the CDR3 is TGTGCCAGCCCGGGGACGTCTAACACCGGGGAGCTGTTTTTT. This gives the protein CASPGTSNTGELFF.

This clonotype was recorded a few times. The rearrangement links TRBV7-9 to TRBJ2-1, with a tentative D call TRBD2 (5 bases). Looked up from germline, CDR1 is SEHNR and CDR2 is FQNEAQ (reference sequence). Trimming left V 4 bases short and J 9 bases short, with 10 bases between. The CDR3 covers 12 residues. The CDR3 DNA is TGTGCCAGCAGCTCACTTGAGGGTGAGCAGTTCTTC. It yields the protein CASSSLEGEQFF.

This clonotype occurred many times. The V gene is TRBV6-1, the J gene TRBJ2-7; 11 bases are shared with TRBD2. CDR1 and CDR2 from the germline V gene are MNHNS and SASEGT. Unmatched junction bases numbered 0, after V lost 1 base and J lost 1 base. CDR3 size: 15 residues. The CDR3 sequence is CASSEGLAGSYEQYF. CDR3 bases: TGTGCCAGCAGTGAAGGACTAGCGGGATCCTACGAGCAGTACTTC.

This clonotype was seen many times. The chain uses TRBV28 and TRBJ1-2, with a possible D match to TRBD1 (5 bases). The CDR3 is 15 residues long. The V gene's germline CDR1 is MDHEN and CDR2 SYDVKM. Trimming shortened V by 1 base and J by 4 bases, and 13 bases separated the two germline ends. The CDR3 protein is CASSLFGAQGYGYTF. CDR3 nucleotides: TGTGCCAGCAGTTTATTTGGGGCGCAGGGCTATGGCTACACCTTC.

This clonotype was counted a single time. A much larger clone differs from this one at a single base, so this may be a read error. This sequence joins TRBV2 and TRBJ2-5; no clear D gene. V was trimmed by 0 bases and J by 5 bases, leaving 4 bases between them. This CDR3 region has 12 residues. CDR1 and CDR2 from the germline V gene are SNHLY and FYNNEI. Here the CDR3 reads CASSEAAETQYF. The CDR3 bases are TGTGCCAGCAGTGAAGCGGCGGAGACCCAGTACTTC.

There are a few counts of this clonotype. This chain links TRBV12-3 or TRBV12-4 with TRBJ1-2, with D perhaps matching TRBD1 (5 bases). The V end lost 2 bases, the J end lost 2 bases, and 6 bases lay between the germline ends. CDR3 length: 13 residues. The CDR3 here is CASSLRGNYGYTF. The CDR3 nucleotides read TGTGCCAGCAGTTTACGGGGGAACTATGGCTACACCTTC.

In this sample, this clonotype turned up many times. The chain recombines TRBV20-1 with TRBJ2-1; no clear D. This CDR3 is built from 15 residues. CDR1 and CDR2 (germline): DFQATT, SNEGSKA (reference sequence). With 4 bases removed from V and 0 bases from J, the gap between germline ends came to 13 bases. CDR3 protein: CSANRGYSSYNEQFF. CDR3 DNA: TGCAGTGCTAATCGTGGGTATAGCTCCTACAATGAGCAGTTCTTC.

This clonotype has ten or more counts. V is TRBV6-1 and J is TRBJ2-5, with 7 bases that match TRBD1. Germline V gives CDR1 MNHNS, CDR2 SASEGT. CDR3 length: 15 residues. V gave up 6 bases and J gave up 2 bases; unmatched junction bases: 9. The CDR3 is CASSTGQRSQETQYF. CDR3 in DNA: TGTGCCAGCAGCACGGGACAGCGATCTCAAGAGACCCAGTACTTC.

The rearrangement uses TRBV12-3 or TRBV12-4 and TRBJ2-7; 8 bases map to TRBD2. Unmatched junction bases numbered 14, after V lost 6 bases and J lost 7 bases. This CDR3 contains 15 residues. In nucleotides, the CDR3 is TGTGCCAGCAGCCTTCGACCAGCGGGAGCTTATGAGCAGTACTTC. Translating gives CASSLRPAGAYEQYF.